This passage covers 13 T cell receptor beta chains from one sample sequenced in a study of shared clonotypes between healthy human individuals. The method was immunoSEQ multiplex PCR; TCRdb's version includes in-frame clones alone and lacks a portion of them. This table has around 500,000 clones, about 76% appearing once. The sample consisted of PBMCs. The receptors come from a middle-aged woman in good health. Some clones in this sample may be carry-over from other donors' samples.

This clone was recorded only once. The V gene is TRBV5-1, the J gene TRBJ1-1; maybe TRBD1 (5 bases). CDR1 SGHRS and CDR2 YFSETQ come from the germline V gene. The CDR3 is 15 amino acids. V was clipped by 1 base and J by 0 bases, with 10 bases between them. CDR3 sequence reads: CASSLRQGLNTEAFF. The CDR3 DNA sequence: TGCGCCAGCAGCTTGAGGCAGGGCCTGAACACTGAAGCTTTCTTT.

The rearrangement links TRBV28 to TRBJ1-5; weak D call: TRBD1 (5 bases). Trimming stripped 2 bases from V and 0 bases from J, with 8 bases between. The CDR3 has 15 amino acids. From germline, CDR1 is MDHEN and CDR2 SYDVKM. CDR3 nucleotide sequence: TGTGCCAGCAGTTTAGCGGGGGTTAGCAATCAGCCCCAGCATTTT. Protein product: CASSLAGVSNQPQHF.

The chain joins TRBV4-2 to TRBJ2-3; 7 nucleotides match TRBD2. Germline V gene sequence: CDR1 LGHNA, CDR2 YNFKEQ. The CDR3 has 14 residues. V lost 4 bases, J lost 4 bases, and 5 bases stayed unmatched. The CDR3 DNA is TGTGCCAGCAGCCCTCGGACTAGTTCAGATACGCAGTATTTT. Its translation is CASSPRTSSDTQYF.

The rearrangement links TRBV2 to TRBJ2-7, with a tentative D call TRBD2 (6 bases). Germline V gene lookup returns CDR1 SNHLY and CDR2 FYNNEI. Trimming cost V 8 bases and J 0 bases, with 8 bases left between them. CDR3 length: 12 amino acids. The CDR3 protein is CASGDFSYEQYF. The CDR3 nucleotides read TGTGCCAGCGGGGACTTCTCCTACGAGCAGTACTTC.

The V and J genes are TRBV10-3 and TRBJ1-2; D gene ambiguous. Germline CDR1 ENHRY, CDR2 SYGVKD. The CDR3 totals 15 residues. V lost 1 base and J 0 bases, leaving 9 bases between the germline ends. DNA of the CDR3: TGTGCCATCAGTGAGTTCGGCAGATCTAACTATGGCTACACCTTC. Translated: CAISEFGRSNYGYTF.

This chain joins TRBV10-3 and TRBJ1-1; no clear D gene. Germline values: CDR1 ENHRY, CDR2 SYGVKD. V was clipped by 3 bases and J by 1 base, with 9 bases between them. This CDR3 contains 14 residues. This chain's CDR3 is CAISELAKNTEAFF. DNA for the CDR3: TGTGCCATCAGTGAACTGGCCAAGAACACTGAAGCTTTCTTT.

The chain is built from TRBV19 and TRBJ2-1, with D possibly TRBD2 on 6 matching bases. This CDR3 has 14 residues. Germline-derived CDR1 and CDR2 are LNHDA and SQIVND (reference sequence). V was trimmed by 3 bases and J by 7 bases, leaving 13 bases between them. The CDR3 sequence is CASSMGGLGNEQFF. DNA for the CDR3: TGTGCCAGTAGTATGGGAGGCCTGGGGAATGAGCAGTTCTTC. The full variable domain, its missing parts supplied by reference TRBV19 and TRBJ2-1, is DGGITQSPKYLFRKEGQNVTLSCEQNLNHDAMYWYRQDPGQGLRLIYYSQIVNDFQKGDIAEGYSVSREKKESFPLTVTSAQKNPTAFYLCASSMGGLGNEQFFGPGTRLTVL.

The chain recombines TRBV5-8 with TRBJ1-5; 9 nucleotides agree with TRBD1. With 4 bases clipped from V and 6 bases from J, the junction kept 5 bases outside the gene matches. This CDR3 is built from 14 residues. Germline CDR1 SGHTS, CDR2 YDEGEE. The CDR3 bases are TGTGCCAGCAGCCCACAGGGGGCTCTTCAGCCCCAGCATTTT. Translating it yields CASSPQGALQPQHF.

In the case of this clone: Within the sample, other DNA sequences also encode this same CDR3. The J gene is TRBJ2-1, the V gene TRBV27; possible D gene TRBD1, 6 bases. The CDR3 is 13 residues long. Trimming cost V 6 bases and J 3 bases, with 9 bases left between them. Germline CDR1 and CDR2: MNHEY and SMNVEV (reference sequence). CDR3 DNA sequence: TGTGCCAGCAGCCTGGACAGCTACAATGAGCAGTTCTTC. It is translated as CASSLDSYNEQFF.

V usage is TRBV11-2 and J usage is TRBJ2-2, with D uncertain. Germline CDR1 is SGHAT and CDR2 is FQNNGV. V was trimmed by 4 bases and J by 4 bases, leaving 7 bases between them. The CDR3 length is 13 residues. The CDR3 spells CASSSRLTGELFF. CDR3 DNA: TGTGCCAGCAGCTCCAGACTCACCGGGGAGCTGTTTTTT.

This chain links TRBV11-2 with TRBJ2-7; the D gene is possibly TRBD2 (5 bases). The CDR3 is 15 residues long. Trimming took 2 bases from V and 3 from J, leaving 14 bases between them. The germline gives CDR1 SGHAT, CDR2 FQNNGV. The CDR3 loop is CASSLSGGSVYEQYF. The CDR3 bases are TGTGCCAGCAGCTTAAGCGGCGGGTCGGTCTACGAGCAGTACTTC.

J is TRBJ1-2 and V is TRBV27; 8 bases agree with TRBD1. The CDR3 consists of 17 residues. Germline-derived CDR1 and CDR2 are MNHEY and SMNVEV (reference sequence). V lost 0 bases to trimming and J lost 1 base; unmatched junction nucleotides: 7. CDR3 protein: CASSLSVAGGINYGYTF. The CDR3 DNA follows: TGTGCCAGCAGTTTATCGGTAGCAGGGGGCATTAACTATGGCTACACCTTC.

This clone was detected only a few times. The genes are TRBV7-8 and TRBJ1-5, with D maybe TRBD1 (5 bases). Germline V gene sequence: CDR1 SGHVS, CDR2 FQNEAQ. There are 15 residues in the CDR3. V shed 7 bases and J shed 0 bases, with 13 bases lying between them. The CDR3 region has the DNA TGTGCCAGCACCCAGAGCAGGGTTAGCAATCAGCCCCAGCATTTT. Its translation: CASTQSRVSNQPQHF.